This entry lists 20 T cell receptor beta chains sequenced from one sample in a study of cytomegalovirus exposure and HLA in healthy donors. PCR involved 60 Vbeta and 13 Jbeta primers. Data came from immunoSEQ multiplex PCR; TCRdb stores just in-frame clones and leaves some out. The sample holds about 160,000 clones; roughly 76% are singletons and the top ten take around 1.5%. Source material: PBMCs. The receptors come from a man aged 55 to 70 in good health and CMV-seronegative.

This clone was picked up one time. The rearrangement joins TRBV11-3 to TRBJ2-3; 8 nucleotides agree with TRBD2. From germline, CDR1 is SGHNT and CDR2 YENEEA. Trimming at V came to 5 bases and at J to 2 bases, leaving 9 bases not matched to a gene. The CDR3 covers 16 residues. CDR3 in amino acids: CASSPGTGRATDTQYF. The DNA for the CDR3 is TGTGCCAGCAGCCCTGGGACCGGGAGGGCCACAGATACGCAGTATTTT.

The rearrangement links TRBV9 to TRBJ2-3; 7 bases align to TRBD2. Trimming took 0 bases from V and 2 from J; bases not matched to a gene: 9. CDR1 and CDR2 (germline): SGDLS, YYNGEE. This CDR3 spans 17 amino acids. CDR3 DNA sequence: TGTGCCAGCAGCGTAGGGGTGGGGGGGAAGTACACAGATACGCAGTATTTT. Amino acid sequence: CASSVGVGGKYTDTQYF.

The V gene is TRBV5-4, the J gene TRBJ2-5; D gene unclear. This CDR3 spans 14 amino acids. Germline assignment: CDR1 SGHNT and CDR2 YYREEE (reference sequence). Trimming removed 4 bases from V and 2 bases from J, with 12 bases in between. This CDR3 reads CASSPSGTQETQYF. The CDR3 DNA reads TGTGCCAGCAGCCCTTCAGGTACACAAGAGACCCAGTACTTC.

The genes are TRBV4-2 and TRBJ2-2; 9 bases are shared with TRBD1. With 8 bases clipped from V and 5 bases from J, the junction kept 6 bases outside the gene matches. CDR1 and CDR2 from the germline V gene are LGHNA and YNFKEQ. This CDR3 contains 14 residues. The CDR3 region is CASRGQGKTGELFF. The CDR3, as DNA: TGTGCCAGCCGGGGACAGGGAAAAACCGGGGAGCTGTTTTTT.

The rearrangement links TRBV7-2 to TRBJ1-5; maybe TRBD1 (5 bases). Trimming removed 3 bases from V and 5 bases from J, with 11 bases in between. In germline, CDR1 is SGHTA, CDR2 FQGNSA. The CDR3 extends over 14 amino acids. In DNA, the CDR3 is TGTGCCAGCAGCTTTCAGGGCAGGGATCAGCCCCAGCATTTT. It codes for CASSFQGRDQPQHF.

The rearrangement uses TRBV6-5 and TRBJ2-1; 14 bases align to TRBD2. Germline V CDR1 and CDR2: MNHEY, SVGAGI. With 5 bases clipped from V and 10 bases from J, the junction kept 7 bases outside the gene matches. There are 15 residues in the CDR3. The CDR3 nucleotides read TGTGCCAGCAGTACGACTAGCGGGGGGGTAGTCGAGCAGTTCTTC. Protein sequence: CASSTTSGGVVEQFF.

The CDR3 DNA reads TGTGCCAGCAGTCTCCGGACTAGCGGGTACTACGAGCAGTACTTC. It translates to CASSLRTSGYYEQYF. The V gene is TRBV28, the J gene TRBJ2-7; TRBD2 matches 11 bases. CDR3 size: 15 residues. The V segment lost 5 bases and the J segment 3 bases; nucleotides outside the gene matches: 6. CDR1 is MDHEN, CDR2 SYDVKM, per germline.

The chain carries TRBV28 and TRBJ1-2, with TRBD1 as a possible D gene (5 bases). V was cut by 3 bases and J by 4 bases, with 12 bases left in between. This CDR3 region has 14 residues. Germline V gene sequence: CDR1 MDHEN, CDR2 SYDVKM. The CDR3 bases are TGTGCCAGCAGTTTGCCCAGGGTGAGCTATGGCTACACCTTC. It is translated as CASSLPRVSYGYTF.

The gene calls are TRBV27 and TRBJ2-1; 7 positions match TRBD1. V shed 3 bases, J shed 0 bases, and the junction held 2 bases outside the gene matches. Germline CDR1 reads MNHEY; CDR2 reads SMNVEV (reference sequence). The CDR3 extends over 15 amino acids. CDR3 sequence (DNA): TGTGCCAGCAGTTTGGACAGGAGCTCCTACAATGAGCAGTTCTTC. Translation: CASSLDRSSYNEQFF.

J is TRBJ2-3 and V is TRBV19; TRBD2 agrees at 13 bases. The germline V gene encodes CDR1 LNHDA and CDR2 SQIVND (reference sequence). The CDR3 sequence is 17 residues long. J was trimmed by 5 bases and V by 4 bases; bases with no gene match: 9. CDR3 sequence: CASSRLGLAGAGDTQYF. The CDR3 DNA is TGTGCCAGTAGTAGACTAGGACTAGCGGGAGCAGGAGATACGCAGTATTTT.

The CDR3 DNA reads TGTGCCAGCTCACTTGCGCGGAATTACGAGCAGTACTTC. Its protein product is CASSLARNYEQYF. The rearrangement links TRBV18 to TRBJ2-7; D is unclear. The germline gives CDR1 KGHSH, CDR2 LQKENI. Trimming took 4 bases from V and 4 from J, leaving 11 bases between them. CDR3 length: 13 amino acids.

This clone was seen more than once but under ten times. The CDR3 DNA is TGTGCCAGTAGTATAGTGGTGGGGCCCCCGGGGACTAGCGGGAGAAATGAGCAGTTCTTC. Translated: CASSIVVGPPGTSGRNEQFF. V is TRBV19 and J is TRBJ2-1; 14 positions match TRBD2. The V gene's germline CDR1 is LNHDA and CDR2 SQIVND (reference sequence). This CDR3 contains 20 residues. V dropped 1 base and J dropped 7; count of bases not matched to a gene: 15.

This clone was recorded only once. The chain has TRBV27 and TRBJ2-5; maybe TRBD1 (5 bases). Germline V CDR1 and CDR2: MNHEY, SMNVEV (reference sequence). V gave up 4 bases and J gave up 2 bases, with 8 bases separating them. The CDR3 has 13 amino acids. CDR3 sequence reads: CASSYRWQETQYF. The CDR3 DNA follows: TGTGCCAGCAGTTACAGGTGGCAAGAGACCCAGTACTTC.

The V and J genes are TRBV10-3 and TRBJ2-5; D ambiguous. CDR1 and CDR2 (germline): ENHRY, SYGVKD. This CDR3 is 14 amino acids long. The V and J ends lost 6 bases and 6 bases respectively, with 17 bases between them. The chain's CDR3 is CAISEGVNPKTQYF. CDR3 nucleotide sequence: TGTGCCATCAGCGAAGGAGTAAACCCCAAGACCCAGTACTTC.

The chain uses TRBV28 and TRBJ2-5; 7 nucleotides match TRBD2. The CDR3 has 13 amino acids. J was trimmed by 1 base and V by 5 bases; bases with no gene match: 1. Germline V lookup: CDR1 MDHEN, CDR2 SYDVKM. DNA for the CDR3: TGTGCCAGCAGTCGCGGGGGCCAAGAGACCCAGTACTTC. It codes for CASSRGGQETQYF.

The chain employs TRBV5-1 and TRBJ2-2, with a weak D call TRBD2 (5 bases). Looked up from germline, CDR1 is SGHRS and CDR2 is YFSETQ. The length of the CDR3 is 15 residues. The V gene lost 4 bases and the J gene lost 0 bases, with 10 bases spanning the gap. CDR3 region: CASSPRAANTGELFF. The CDR3 nucleotides read TGCGCCAGCAGCCCTCGAGCGGCGAACACCGGGGAGCTGTTTTTT.

The V call is TRBV6-6, the J call TRBJ1-5; TRBD1 is a possible D gene (5 bases). The CDR3 is 14 residues long. Germline values: CDR1 MNHNY, CDR2 SVGAGI (reference sequence). The germline V and J ends were trimmed by 0 bases and 5 bases, with 8 bases remaining between them. The CDR3 DNA follows: TGTGCCAGCAGTTACTCCGGGGGAGATCAGCCCCAGCATTTT. Its translation: CASSYSGGDQPQHF.

The CDR3 DNA reads TGTGCCAGCAGCGGACTACTAGCGGGAGCCCACAATGAGCAGTTCTTC. Translating it yields CASSGLLAGAHNEQFF. The genes are TRBV9 and TRBJ2-1; 11 nucleotides match TRBD2. V lost 3 bases to trimming and J lost 5 bases; unmatched junction nucleotides: 7. CDR3 length equals 16 residues. CDR1 is SGDLS and CDR2 is YYNGEE in the germline V gene.

This clone was observed a few times. DNA for the CDR3: TGTGCCAGCAGTGAAGCGCTAAACGAGCAGTACTTC. It codes for CASSEALNEQYF. The chain recombines TRBV6-1 with TRBJ2-7; D uncertain. The CDR3 sequence is 12 residues long. V lost 0 bases and J lost 5, with 5 bases in between. Germline lookup yields CDR1 MNHNS and CDR2 SASEGT.

J is TRBJ1-6 and V is TRBV6-5, with D uncertain. V lost 5 bases, J lost 10 bases, and 18 bases lay in between. There are 15 residues in the CDR3. The germline V gene encodes CDR1 MNHEY and CDR2 SVGAGI. CDR3 sequence reads: CASSPHGQVMSPLHF. CDR3 coding DNA: TGTGCCAGCAGTCCCCATGGGCAGGTCATGTCACCCCTCCACTTT.